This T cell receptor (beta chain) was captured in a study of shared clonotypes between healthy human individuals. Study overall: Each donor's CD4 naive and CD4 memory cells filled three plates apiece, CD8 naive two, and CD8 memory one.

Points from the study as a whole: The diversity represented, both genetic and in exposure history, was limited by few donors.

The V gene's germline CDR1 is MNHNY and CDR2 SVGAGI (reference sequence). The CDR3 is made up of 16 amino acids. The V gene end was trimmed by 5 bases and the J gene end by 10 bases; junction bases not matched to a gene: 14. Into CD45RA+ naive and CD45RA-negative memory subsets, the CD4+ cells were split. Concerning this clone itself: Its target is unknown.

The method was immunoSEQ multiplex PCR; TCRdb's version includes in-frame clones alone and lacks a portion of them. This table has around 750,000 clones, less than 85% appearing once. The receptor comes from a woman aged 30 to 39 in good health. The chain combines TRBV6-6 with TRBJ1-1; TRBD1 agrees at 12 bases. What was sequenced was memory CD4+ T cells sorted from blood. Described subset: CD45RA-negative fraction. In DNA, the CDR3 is TGTGCCAGCAGTACTCCCCGGGGACAGGGGGCGGAGGTAGCTTTCTTT. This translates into CASSTPRGQGAEVAFF.